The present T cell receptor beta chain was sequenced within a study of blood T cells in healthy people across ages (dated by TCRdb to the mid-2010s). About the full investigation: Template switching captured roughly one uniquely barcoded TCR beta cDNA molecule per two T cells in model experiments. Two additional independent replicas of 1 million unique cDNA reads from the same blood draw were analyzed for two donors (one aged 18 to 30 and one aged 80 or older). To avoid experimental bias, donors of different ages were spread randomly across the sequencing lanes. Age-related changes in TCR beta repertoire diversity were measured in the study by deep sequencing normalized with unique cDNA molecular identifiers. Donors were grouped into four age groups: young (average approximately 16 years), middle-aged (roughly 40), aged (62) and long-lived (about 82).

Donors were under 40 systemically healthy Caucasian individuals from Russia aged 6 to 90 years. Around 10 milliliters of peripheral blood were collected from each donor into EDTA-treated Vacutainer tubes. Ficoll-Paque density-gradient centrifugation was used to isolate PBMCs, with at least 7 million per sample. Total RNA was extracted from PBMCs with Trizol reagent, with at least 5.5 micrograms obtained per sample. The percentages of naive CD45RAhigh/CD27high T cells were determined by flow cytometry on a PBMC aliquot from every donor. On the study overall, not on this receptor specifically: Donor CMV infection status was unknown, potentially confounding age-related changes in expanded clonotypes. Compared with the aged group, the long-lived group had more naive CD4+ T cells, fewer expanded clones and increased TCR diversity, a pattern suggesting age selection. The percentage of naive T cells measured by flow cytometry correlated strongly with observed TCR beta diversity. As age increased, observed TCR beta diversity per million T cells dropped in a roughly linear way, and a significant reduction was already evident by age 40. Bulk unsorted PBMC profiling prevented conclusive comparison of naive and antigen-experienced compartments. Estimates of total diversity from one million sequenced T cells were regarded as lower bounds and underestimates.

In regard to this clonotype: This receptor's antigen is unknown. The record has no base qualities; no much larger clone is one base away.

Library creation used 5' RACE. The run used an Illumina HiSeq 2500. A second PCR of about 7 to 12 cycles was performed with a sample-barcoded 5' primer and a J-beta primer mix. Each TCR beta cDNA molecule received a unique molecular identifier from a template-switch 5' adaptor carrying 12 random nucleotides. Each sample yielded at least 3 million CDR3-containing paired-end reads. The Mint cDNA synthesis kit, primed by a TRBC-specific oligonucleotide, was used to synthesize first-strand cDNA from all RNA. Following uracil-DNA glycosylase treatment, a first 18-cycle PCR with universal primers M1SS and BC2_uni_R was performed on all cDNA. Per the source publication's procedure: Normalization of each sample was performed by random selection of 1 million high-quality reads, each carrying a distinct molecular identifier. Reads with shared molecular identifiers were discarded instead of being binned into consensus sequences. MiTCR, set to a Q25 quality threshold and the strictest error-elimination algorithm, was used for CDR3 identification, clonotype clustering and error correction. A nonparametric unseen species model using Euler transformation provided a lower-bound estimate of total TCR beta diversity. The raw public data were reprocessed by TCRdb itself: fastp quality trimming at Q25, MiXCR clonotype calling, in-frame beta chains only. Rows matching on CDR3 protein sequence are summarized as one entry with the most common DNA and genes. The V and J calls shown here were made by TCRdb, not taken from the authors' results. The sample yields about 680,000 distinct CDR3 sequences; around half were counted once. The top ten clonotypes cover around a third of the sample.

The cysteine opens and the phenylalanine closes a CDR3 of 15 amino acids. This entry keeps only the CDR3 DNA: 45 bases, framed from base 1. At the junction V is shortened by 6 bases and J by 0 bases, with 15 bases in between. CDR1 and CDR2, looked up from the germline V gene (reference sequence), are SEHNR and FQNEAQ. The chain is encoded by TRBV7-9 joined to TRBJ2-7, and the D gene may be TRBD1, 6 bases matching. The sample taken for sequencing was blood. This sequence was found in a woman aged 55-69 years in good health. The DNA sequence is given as TGTGCCAGCAGTCCCCTACAGGGACCCTCCTACGAGCAGTACTTC. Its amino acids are CASSPLQGPSYEQYF.